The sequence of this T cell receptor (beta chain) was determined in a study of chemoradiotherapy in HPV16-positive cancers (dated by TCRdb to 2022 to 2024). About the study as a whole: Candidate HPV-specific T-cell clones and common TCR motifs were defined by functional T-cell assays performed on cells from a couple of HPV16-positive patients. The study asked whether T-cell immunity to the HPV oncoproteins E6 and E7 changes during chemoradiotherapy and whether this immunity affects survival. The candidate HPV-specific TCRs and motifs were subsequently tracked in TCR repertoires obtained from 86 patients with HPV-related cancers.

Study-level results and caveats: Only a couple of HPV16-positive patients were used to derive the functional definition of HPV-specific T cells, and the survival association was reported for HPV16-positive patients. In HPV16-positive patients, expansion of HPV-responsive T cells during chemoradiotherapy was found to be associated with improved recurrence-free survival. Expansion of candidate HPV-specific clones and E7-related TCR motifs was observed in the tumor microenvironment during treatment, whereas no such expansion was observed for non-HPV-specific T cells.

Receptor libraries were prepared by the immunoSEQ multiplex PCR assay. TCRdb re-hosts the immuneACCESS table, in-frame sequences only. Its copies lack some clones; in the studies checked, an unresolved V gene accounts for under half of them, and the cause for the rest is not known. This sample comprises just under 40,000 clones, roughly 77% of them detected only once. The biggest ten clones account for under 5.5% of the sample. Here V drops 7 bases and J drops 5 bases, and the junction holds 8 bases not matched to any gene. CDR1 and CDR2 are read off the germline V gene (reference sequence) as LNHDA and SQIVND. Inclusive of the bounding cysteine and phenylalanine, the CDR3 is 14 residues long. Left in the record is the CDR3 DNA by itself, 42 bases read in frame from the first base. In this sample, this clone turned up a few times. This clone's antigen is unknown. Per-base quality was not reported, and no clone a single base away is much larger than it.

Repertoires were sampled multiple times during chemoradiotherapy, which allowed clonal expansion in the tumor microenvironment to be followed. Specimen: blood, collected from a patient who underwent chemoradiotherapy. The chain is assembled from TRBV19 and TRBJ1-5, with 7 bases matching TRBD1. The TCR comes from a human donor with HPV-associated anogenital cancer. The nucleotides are TGTGCCAGTAAGACCGGGACAGCTTATCAGCCCCAGCATTTT. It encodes CASKTGTAYQPQHF. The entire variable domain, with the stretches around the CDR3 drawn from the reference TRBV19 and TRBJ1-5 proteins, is DGGITQSPKYLFRKEGQNVTLSCEQNLNHDAMYWYRQDPGQGLRLIYYSQIVNDFQKGDIAEGYSVSREKKESFPLTVTSAQKNPTAFYLCASKTGTAYQPQHFGDGTRLSIL.